The subject of this entry is one T cell receptor (beta chain). Each of the patients experienced relapse following autologous stem cell transplantation, and their brentuximab vedotin exposure differed. This entry comes from a study of PD-1 blockade in classical Hodgkin lymphoma. V trimming: 7 bases; J trimming: 3 bases; junction bases outside the gene matches: 14. The germline CDR1 and CDR2 sequences are SQVTM and ANQGSEA. The CDR3 spans 16 residues. Profiled with immunoSEQ multiplex PCR; TCRdb holds only in-frame clones, not every one. Here the sample spans just under 30,000 clones, over 70% being singletons.

Here the sequenced sample was peripheral blood mononuclear cells (PBMCs), taken before the second cycle of nivolumab. The chain employs TRBV29-1 and TRBJ2-4; 8 bases line up with TRBD1. The TCR comes from a human donor with classical Hodgkin lymphoma. CDR3: CSAQARGTGLKNIQYF. In DNA form, the CDR3 reads TGCAGCGCCCAAGCCCGGGGGACAGGCCTCAAAAACATTCAGTACTTC.